Sequencing of this T cell receptor beta chain was carried out in a study of T-cell memory formation after mild COVID-19. The overall study: TCR clusters were mostly confined to one donor each.

V dropped 4 bases and J dropped 4; count of bases not matched to a gene: 7. The germline gives CDR1 LNHDA, CDR2 SQIVND (reference sequence). CDR3 size: 15 residues. TCR alpha and TCR beta cDNA libraries carrying sample barcodes and UMIs were produced by 5'RACE using constant-segment primers. TCRdb analysed the 5' RACE reads with MiXCR anew, one entry per CDR3 protein. The table has more than 450,000 distinct CDR3 sequences, over 15% seen once. A word on this clonotype: No antigen is known for it.

Study-wide results and caveats: Clones contracting over day 15 to 85 were CD4/CD8 balanced, with later expanders leaning CD4+.

The sample consisted of PBMCs or a T cell subset sorted from them (not recorded which). The sequence came from an adult woman who had mild COVID-19 (a few samples of this study predate the infection). Cell type and time point are not known. The chain recombines TRBV19 with TRBJ2-7, with 10 positions matching TRBD1. The CDR3 DNA reads TGTGCCAGTAGTACGACAGGGGGCGGAAGGTACGAGCAGTACTTC. This codes for CASSTTGGGRYEQYF.